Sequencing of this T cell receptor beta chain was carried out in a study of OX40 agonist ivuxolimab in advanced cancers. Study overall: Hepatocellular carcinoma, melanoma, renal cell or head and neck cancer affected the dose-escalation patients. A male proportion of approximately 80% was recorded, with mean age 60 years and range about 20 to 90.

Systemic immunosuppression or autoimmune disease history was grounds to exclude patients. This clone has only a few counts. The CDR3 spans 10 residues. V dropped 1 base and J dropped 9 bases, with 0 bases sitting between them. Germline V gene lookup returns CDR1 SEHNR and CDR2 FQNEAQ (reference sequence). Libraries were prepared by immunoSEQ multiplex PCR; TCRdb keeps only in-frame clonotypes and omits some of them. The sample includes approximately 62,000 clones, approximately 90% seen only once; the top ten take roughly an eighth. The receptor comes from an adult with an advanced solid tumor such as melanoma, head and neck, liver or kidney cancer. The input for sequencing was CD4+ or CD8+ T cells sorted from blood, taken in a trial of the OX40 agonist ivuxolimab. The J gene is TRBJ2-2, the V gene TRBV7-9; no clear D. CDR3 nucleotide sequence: TGTGCCAGCAGCTTAGGGGAGCTGTTTTTT. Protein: CASSLGELFF.